Listed below are T cell receptor beta chains from one sample, sequenced in a study of blood T cell repertoires in COVID-19. Here immunoSEQ multiplex PCR was the method, and the copy in TCRdb shows in-frame clones only, minus some. In the table there are 350,000 or so clones, around nine tenths of which are singletons. Sequenced sample: peripheral blood. The receptor set was obtained from a woman aged 60 to 75 with COVID-19, enrolled during active disease. The CDR3 runs from the conserved cysteine through the conserved F or W. The order of the fields is clone size, V gene, J gene, D gene, CDR3 protein, CDR3 DNA. The D gene is left open where the match is weak. For some rows the clone size is stated as once, few or many, or as a class when expanded; others skip it.

clone size: -
V gene: TRBV5-1
J gene: TRBJ1-2
D gene: -
CDR3 protein: CASSPGGTSYGYTF
CDR3 DNA: TGCGCCAGCAGCCCGGGAGGGACGAGCTATGGCTACACCTTC

clone size: -
V gene: TRBV19
J gene: TRBJ1-2
D gene: TRBD1
CDR3 protein: CASLGQGHYGYTF
CDR3 DNA: TGTGCCAGCCTAGGACAGGGACACTATGGCTACACCTTC

clone size: -
V gene: TRBV11-2
J gene: TRBJ1-1
D gene: -
CDR3 protein: CASSVARAGHMNTEAFF
CDR3 DNA: TGTGCCAGCAGCGTCGCTAGGGCAGGGCACATGAACACTGAAGCTTTCTTT

clone size: -
V gene: TRBV30
J gene: TRBJ2-1
D gene: -
CDR3 protein: CAWSWGGRLNEQFF
CDR3 DNA: TGTGCCTGGAGTTGGGGGGGCCGGTTAAATGAGCAGTTCTTC

clone size: -
V gene: TRBV3-1/TRBV3-2
J gene: TRBJ1-2
D gene: -
CDR3 protein: CASSQGGVVRGIGGYTF
CDR3 DNA: TGTGCCAGCAGCCAAGGAGGGGTAGTCAGGGGAATTGGCGGCTACACCTTC

clone size: -
V gene: TRBV5-1
J gene: TRBJ2-7
D gene: TRBD1
CDR3 protein: CASSYRRQGSYEQYF
CDR3 DNA: TGCGCCAGCAGCTACCGCCGACAGGGTTCCTACGAGCAGTACTTC

clone size: -
V gene: TRBV18
J gene: TRBJ1-4
D gene: -
CDR3 protein: CASSGRDNEKLFF
CDR3 DNA: TGTGCCAGCTCAGGGCGGGATAATGAAAAACTGTTTTTT

clone size: -
V gene: TRBV7-3
J gene: TRBJ1-1
D gene: TRBD1
CDR3 protein: CASSSRRGPEAFF
CDR3 DNA: TGTGCCAGCAGTTCCCGCAGGGGGCCTGAAGCTTTCTTT

clone size: -
V gene: TRBV5-1
J gene: TRBJ1-6
D gene: -
CDR3 protein: CASSSTGISTNSPLHF
CDR3 DNA: TGCGCCAGCAGCTCCACAGGGATTTCAACTAATTCACCCCTCCACTTT

clone size: once
V gene: TRBV6-4
J gene: TRBJ1-1
D gene: -
CDR3 protein: CASRLQENTEAFF
CDR3 DNA: TGTGCCAGCAGGTTACAGGAGAACACTGAAGCTTTCTTT

clone size: -
V gene: TRBV2
J gene: TRBJ1-1
D gene: TRBD1
CDR3 protein: CASSERTGRTEAFF
CDR3 DNA: TGTGCCAGCAGTGAACGGACAGGGAGGACTGAAGCTTTCTTT

clone size: -
V gene: TRBV2
J gene: TRBJ2-2
D gene: -
CDR3 protein: CASSGFNRETGELFF
CDR3 DNA: TGTGCCAGCAGTGGATTCAACAGGGAAACCGGGGAGCTGTTTTTT

clone size: once
V gene: TRBV19
J gene: TRBJ1-5
D gene: -
CDR3 protein: CASTWGQVGNQPQHF
CDR3 DNA: TGTGCCAGTACCTGGGGGCAGGTGGGGAATCAGCCCCAGCATTTT

clone size: -
V gene: TRBV5-1
J gene: TRBJ2-1
D gene: TRBD2
CDR3 protein: CASSPDGGSYNEQFF
CDR3 DNA: TGCGCCAGCAGCCCTGACGGGGGGTCCTACAATGAGCAGTTCTTC

clone size: -
V gene: TRBV28
J gene: TRBJ2-7
D gene: -
CDR3 protein: CASRTDRRYEQYF
CDR3 DNA: TGTGCCAGCAGGACCGACAGGAGGTACGAGCAGTACTTC

clone size: once
V gene: TRBV5-1
J gene: TRBJ2-1
D gene: -
CDR3 protein: CASMASFSNEQFF
CDR3 DNA: TGCGCCAGCATGGCTAGTTTTTCGAATGAGCAGTTCTTC

clone size: -
V gene: TRBV18
J gene: TRBJ1-6
D gene: TRBD1
CDR3 protein: CASSRGRPDNSPLHF
CDR3 DNA: TGTGCCAGCTCCAGGGGGCGCCCGGATAATTCACCCCTCCACTTT

clone size: -
V gene: TRBV5-1
J gene: TRBJ1-4
D gene: -
CDR3 protein: CASRWQGNEKLFF
CDR3 DNA: TGCGCCAGCAGGTGGCAGGGAAATGAAAAACTGTTTTTT

clone size: -
V gene: TRBV18
J gene: TRBJ1-1
D gene: TRBD1
CDR3 protein: CASSPGQGFTEAFF
CDR3 DNA: TGTGCCAGCTCACCTGGACAGGGTTTTACTGAAGCTTTCTTT

clone size: -
V gene: TRBV6-5
J gene: TRBJ1-3
D gene: -
CDR3 protein: CASSYGHSGNTIYF
CDR3 DNA: TGTGCCAGCAGTTACGGACACTCTGGAAACACCATATATTTT

clone size: -
V gene: TRBV19
J gene: TRBJ2-7
D gene: TRBD2
CDR3 protein: CASSITGGTYEQYF
CDR3 DNA: TGTGCCAGTAGTATAACCGGGGGGACCTACGAGCAGTACTTC

clone size: -
V gene: TRBV9
J gene: TRBJ2-1
D gene: TRBD2
CDR3 protein: CASSAELAGGNNEQFF
CDR3 DNA: TGTGCCAGCAGCGCCGAGCTAGCGGGGGGTAACAATGAGCAGTTCTTC